This T cell receptor (beta chain) was observed in a study of control samples from healthy donors and cancer patients. The CDR3 covers 15 residues. V lost 2 bases and J lost 1, with 11 bases in between. Germline lookup yields CDR1 MNHEY and CDR2 SVGAGI. Produced via immunoSEQ multiplex PCR; TCRdb's table is partial and in-frame only. The sample records some 200,000 clones, 90% to 95% being singletons. The sequence was obtained from a man aged 18 to 30 in good health. V and J are TRBV6-5 and TRBJ1-1; D not certain. Sequences were obtained from blood. The CDR3 nucleotides are TGTGCCAGCAGTTACGGCTGGACGGGGAACACTGAAGCTTTCTTT. This translates into CASSYGWTGNTEAFF.